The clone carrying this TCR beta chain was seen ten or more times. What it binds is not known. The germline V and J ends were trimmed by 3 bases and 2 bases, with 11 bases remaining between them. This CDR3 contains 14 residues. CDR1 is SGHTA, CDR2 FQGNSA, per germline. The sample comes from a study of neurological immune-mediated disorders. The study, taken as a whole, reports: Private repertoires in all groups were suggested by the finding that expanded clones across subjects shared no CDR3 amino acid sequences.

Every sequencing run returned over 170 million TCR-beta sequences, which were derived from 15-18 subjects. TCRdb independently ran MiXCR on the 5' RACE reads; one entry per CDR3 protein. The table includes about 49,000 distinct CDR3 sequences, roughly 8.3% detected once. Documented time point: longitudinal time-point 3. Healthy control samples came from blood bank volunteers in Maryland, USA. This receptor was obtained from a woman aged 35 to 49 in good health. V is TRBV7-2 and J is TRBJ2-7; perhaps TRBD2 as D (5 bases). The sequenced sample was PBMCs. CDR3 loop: CASSLEDATYEQYF. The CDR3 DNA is TGTGCCAGCAGCTTGGAGGATGCAACCTACGAGCAGTACTTC.